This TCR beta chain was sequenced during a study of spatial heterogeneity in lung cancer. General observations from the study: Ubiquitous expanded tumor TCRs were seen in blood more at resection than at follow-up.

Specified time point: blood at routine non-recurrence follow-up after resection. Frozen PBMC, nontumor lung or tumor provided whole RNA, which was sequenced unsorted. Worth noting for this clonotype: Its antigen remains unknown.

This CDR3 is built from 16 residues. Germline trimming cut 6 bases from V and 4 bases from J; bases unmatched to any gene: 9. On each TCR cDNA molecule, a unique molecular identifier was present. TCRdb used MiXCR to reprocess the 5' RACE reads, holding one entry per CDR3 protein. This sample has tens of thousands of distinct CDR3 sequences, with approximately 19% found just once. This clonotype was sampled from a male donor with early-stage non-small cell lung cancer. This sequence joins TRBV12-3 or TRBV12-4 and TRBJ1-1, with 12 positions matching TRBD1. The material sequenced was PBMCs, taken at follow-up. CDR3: CASSGTGGAISTEAFF. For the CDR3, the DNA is TGTGCCAGCAGCGGGACAGGGGGCGCGATTAGCACTGAAGCTTTCTTT.